Following are 28 T cell receptor beta chains from one sample sequenced in a study of CD8 T cells in Susac syndrome. Random hexamers were used to reverse transcribe roughly 0.45 to 1 ug of RNA. Using its own MiXCR run on the immunoSEQ multiplex PCR reads, TCRdb lists one record per CDR3 protein. The sample lists some 120,000 distinct CDR3 sequences; about 94% were seen once. The sample was CD4+ T cells from PBMCs. Receptor source: a human donor with multiple sclerosis.

The genes are TRBV4-1 and TRBJ2-3; 9 bases are shared with TRBD2. V was pared by 1 base and J by 7 bases, with 3 bases of the junction left unmatched. This CDR3 has 14 amino acids. Germline V gene lookup returns CDR1 MGHRA and CDR2 YSYEKL. The CDR3 loop reads CASSQGGTSNTQYF. The CDR3 nucleotides are TGCGCCAGCAGCCAAGGTGGGACTAGCAATACGCAGTATTTT.

V and J are TRBV12-3 or TRBV12-4 and TRBJ2-5, with D perhaps TRBD2 (6 bases). The CDR3 consists of 15 residues. Trimming pared 3 bases from V and 1 base from J, leaving 12 bases between. The CDR3 is CASSFWEELQETQYF. Written as DNA, the CDR3 is TGTGCCAGCAGTTTCTGGGAGGAGCTCCAAGAGACCCAGTACTTC.

This chain joins TRBV12-3 or TRBV12-4 and TRBJ2-5, with 7 bases matching TRBD1. V shed 3 bases, J shed 9 bases, and the junction held 7 bases outside the gene matches. The CDR3 is 13 residues long. In DNA, the CDR3 is TGTGCCAGCAGTTTGACAGGGACCAGGGCCCAGTACTTC. Its protein is CASSLTGTRAQYF.

This sequence joins TRBV24-1 and TRBJ2-2; perhaps TRBD1 as D (6 bases). This CDR3 comprises 13 residues. Per the germline V gene, CDR1 is KGHDR and CDR2 is SFDVKD. V was clipped by 9 bases and J by 3 bases, with 10 bases between them. The chain's CDR3 is CATGGRDTGELFF. The CDR3 DNA is TGTGCCACCGGGGGCAGGGACACCGGGGAGCTGTTTTTT.

The chain joins TRBV6-2 or TRBV6-3 to TRBJ1-2; D perhaps matches TRBD1 (6 bases). CDR1 is MNHEY and CDR2 is SVGEGT in the germline V gene. The CDR3 runs to 15 residues. V shed 6 bases and J shed 0 bases, with 14 bases lying between them. CDR3 residues: CASSDTTGANYGYTF. CDR3 nucleotides: TGTGCCAGCAGCGATACGACAGGAGCTAACTATGGCTACACCTTC.

The gene calls are TRBV2 and TRBJ2-7; TRBD2 matches 9 bases. The germline CDR1 and CDR2 sequences are SNHLY and FYNNEI. After removal of 7 bases from V and 2 bases from J, the junction contained 6 bases not matched to a gene. The CDR3 is 14 amino acids. CDR3 in amino acids: CASIPLAGPYEQYF. The DNA of the CDR3 is TGTGCCAGCATCCCACTAGCGGGTCCCTACGAGCAGTACTTC.

J is TRBJ2-2 and V is TRBV7-9; D gene unclear. CDR1 SEHNR and CDR2 FQNEAQ come from the germline V gene (reference sequence). The CDR3 is 14 residues long. Trimming took 5 bases from V and 5 from J, leaving 12 bases between them. CDR3 in amino acids: CASSGRRNTGELFF. CDR3 in DNA: TGTGCCAGCAGCGGTAGGAGAAATACCGGGGAGCTGTTTTTT.

This chain uses TRBV12-3 or TRBV12-4 with TRBJ1-5, with D hard to call. V lost 6 bases to trimming and J lost 4 bases, with 10 bases between them. The CDR3 length is 13 residues. Here the CDR3 reads CASSHRGNQPQHF. CDR3 coding DNA: TGTGCCAGCAGCCATCGAGGGAATCAGCCCCAGCATTTT.

The V and J genes are TRBV27 and TRBJ2-7; 7 positions agree with TRBD1. This CDR3 has 15 residues. V lost 3 bases, J lost 1 base, and 6 bases stayed unmatched. The germline V gene has CDR1 MNHEY and CDR2 SMNVEV (reference sequence). The CDR3 region is CASSFRQGESYEQYF. CDR3 nucleotide sequence: TGTGCCAGCAGTTTTAGACAGGGAGAGTCCTACGAGCAGTACTTC.

The DNA for the CDR3 is TGCGCCAGCAGCTCATGGACAGGGTCTCGACACTACAATGAGCAGTTCTTC. Translation: CASSSWTGSRHYNEQFF. The gene calls are TRBV5-1 and TRBJ2-1, with 8 bases matching TRBD1. V trimming: 3 bases; J trimming: 3 bases; junction bases outside the gene matches: 11. CDR1 SGHRS and CDR2 YFSETQ come from the germline V gene. The CDR3 extends over 17 amino acids.

The V call is TRBV30, the J call TRBJ1-1; a possible D gene is TRBD1 (5 bases). The CDR3 length is 15 residues. The ends were cut back, 0 bases at V and 4 bases at J, with 15 bases in the middle. Germline lookup yields CDR1 GTSNPN and CDR2 SVGIG (reference sequence). CDR3 protein: CAWSVWGSFSTEAFF. CDR3 bases: TGTGCCTGGAGTGTCTGGGGGAGTTTTAGCACTGAAGCTTTCTTT. The entire variable domain, with the rest obtained from reference TRBV30 and TRBJ1-1, is as follows: SQTIHQWPATLVQPVGSPLSLECTVEGTSNPNLYWYRQAAGRGLQLLFYSVGIGQISSEVPQNLSASRPQDRQFILSSKKLLLSDSGFYLCAWSVWGSFSTEAFFGQGTRLTVV.

In this sample, this clonotype turned up a few times. The genes are TRBV5-1 and TRBJ2-5, with 7 bases matching TRBD1. The junction had 10 bases not matched to a gene; V was cut back by 4 bases and J by 1 base. The germline CDR1 and CDR2 sequences are SGHRS and YFSETQ. CDR3 length equals 16 residues. CDR3 nucleotide sequence: TGCGCCAGCAGCCCCTTGGGACAGTCCTCCCAAGAGACCCAGTACTTC. This translates into CASSPLGQSSQETQYF.

V gene TRBV4-3 combines with J gene TRBJ1-3, with 10 bases matching TRBD1. CDR1 and CDR2 from the germline V gene are LGHNA and YSLEER. The CDR3 is 16 amino acids. With 4 bases clipped from V and 6 bases from J, the junction kept 9 bases outside the gene matches. The CDR3 coding sequence is TGCGCCAGCAGCCGGGGGACCGGGACAGGGGAAAACACCATATATTTT. Encoded protein: CASSRGTGTGENTIYF.

The V and J genes are TRBV3-1 and TRBJ2-7; D ambiguous. V lost 1 base, J lost 2 bases, and 12 bases lay in between. Looked up from germline, CDR1 is LGHDT and CDR2 is YNNKEL (reference sequence). There are 15 residues in the CDR3. The DNA for the CDR3 is TGTGCCAGCAGCCAAGGTCCGGGCCCACCCTACGAGCAGTACTTC. As protein: CASSQGPGPPYEQYF.

The chain couples TRBV2 to TRBJ2-7; a possible D gene is TRBD2 (5 bases). The CDR3 is 15 amino acids. V lost 0 bases to trimming and J lost 5 bases, with 14 bases between them. Germline CDR1 reads SNHLY; CDR2 reads FYNNEI. The CDR3 sequence: CASSEALRGSDEQYF. The CDR3, as DNA: TGTGCCAGCAGTGAAGCGCTTCGGGGTAGCGACGAGCAGTACTTC.

The chain employs TRBV6-2 or TRBV6-3 and TRBJ2-7, with 9 positions matching TRBD1. The V gene's germline CDR1 is MNHEY and CDR2 SVGEGT. The CDR3 spans 16 residues. V gave up 5 bases and J gave up 2 bases; unmatched junction bases: 10. CDR3 nucleotide sequence: TGTGCCAGCAGTCCTCATCCGGGACAGGGAACCTACGAGCAGTACTTC. Its translation is CASSPHPGQGTYEQYF.

A single count supports this clonotype. The chain has TRBV12-3 or TRBV12-4 and TRBJ1-3; possible D gene TRBD1, 6 bases. There are 15 residues in the CDR3. Trimming stripped 7 bases from V and 4 bases from J, with 17 bases between. CDR3 loop: CASTRQGSSGNTIYF. The CDR3 DNA reads as TGTGCCAGCACCAGGCAGGGGTCCTCCGGAAACACCATATATTTT.

The CDR3 bases are TGTGCCAGCAGTTACTCGAGTGGGACAGGGGGGCTGGACTATGGCTACACCTTC. Amino acids: CASSYSSGTGGLDYGYTF. The rearrangement uses TRBV6-5 and TRBJ1-2, with 11 bases fitting TRBD1. Germline CDR1 and CDR2: MNHEY and SVGAGI. The CDR3 spans 18 residues. V lost 0 bases and J lost 3; bases outside the gene matches: 9.

The chain recombines TRBV29-1 with TRBJ1-2, with D possibly TRBD1 on 6 matching bases. The V end lost 5 bases, the J end lost 4 bases, and 11 bases lay between the germline ends. CDR1 is SQVTM, CDR2 ANQGSEA, per germline. This CDR3 contains 12 residues. Here the CDR3 reads CSVSDSSYGYTF. In nucleotides, the CDR3 is TGCAGCGTTTCGGACAGCAGCTATGGCTACACCTTC.

V is TRBV2 and J is TRBJ1-2, with a tentative D call TRBD1 (5 bases). V was pared by 3 bases and J by 9 bases, with 17 bases between. This CDR3 has 14 amino acids. Per germline, CDR1 SNHLY and CDR2 FYNNEI. The CDR3 coding sequence is TGTGCCAGCAGTGAGGGCCGACAGTATCAGAGCTACACCTTC. It encodes CASSEGRQYQSYTF. The full variable domain, completed using reference TRBV2 and TRBJ1-2, is EPEVTQTPSHQVTQMGQEVILRCVPISNHLYFYWYRQILGQKVEFLVSFYNNEISEKSEIFDDQFSVERPDGSNFTLKIRSTKLEDSAMYFCASSEGRQYQSYTFGSGTRLTVV.

The V and J genes are TRBV25-1 and TRBJ2-7; D unresolved. The CDR3 contains 17 residues. Germline values: CDR1 MGHDK, CDR2 SYGVNS. V was pared by 1 base and J by 0 bases, with 16 bases between. Here the CDR3 DNA reads TGTGCCAGCAGTGAATCCAAACACCTTTCGACCTCCTACGAGCAGTACTTC. Translation: CASSESKHLSTSYEQYF.

This chain connects TRBV5-4 to TRBJ2-5, with 7 nucleotides matching TRBD2. CDR3 length: 15 residues. Unmatched junction bases numbered 8, after V lost 3 bases and J lost 3 bases. Germline V gives CDR1 SGHNT, CDR2 YYREEE (reference sequence). The CDR3 loop is CASSSRSGVKETQYF. The CDR3 coding sequence is TGTGCCAGCAGCTCCAGAAGCGGGGTCAAAGAGACCCAGTACTTC.

The V gene is TRBV29-1, the J gene TRBJ1-2, with TRBD1 matching 7 bases. Per the germline V gene, CDR1 is SQVTM and CDR2 is ANQGSEA. J gave up 6 bases and V 3 bases, and 7 bases lay outside the gene matches. The CDR3 has 13 residues. Written as DNA, the CDR3 is TGCAGCGTTGACAGGGGGATCGGTAATGGCTACACCTTC. It yields the protein CSVDRGIGNGYTF.

This rearrangement joins TRBV30 to TRBJ1-1; D uncertain. The V gene's germline CDR1 is GTSNPN and CDR2 SVGIG (reference sequence). The CDR3 runs to 12 residues. V was cut by 1 base and J by 1 base, with 4 bases left in between. CDR3 residues: CAWSDSNTEAFF. The DNA for the CDR3 is TGTGCCTGGAGTGATTCGAACACTGAAGCTTTCTTT.

This chain links TRBV6-5 with TRBJ1-1; D remains ambiguous. CDR1 and CDR2 (germline): MNHEY, SVGAGI. This CDR3 is 15 amino acids long. V was clipped by 1 base and J by 1 base, with 10 bases between them. The CDR3 protein is CASSYLGRGNTEAFF. DNA of the CDR3: TGTGCCAGCAGTTACTTGGGTAGAGGGAACACTGAAGCTTTCTTT.

The chain has TRBV7-8 and TRBJ2-1, with D possibly matching TRBD1 (6 bases). Germline V gene lookup returns CDR1 SGHVS and CDR2 FQNEAQ. There are 15 residues in the CDR3. V was trimmed by 2 bases and J by 11 bases, leaving 19 bases between them. The CDR3 here is CASSLSQGRGSKQFF. As DNA, the CDR3 is TGTGCCAGCAGCTTAAGCCAAGGCAGGGGATCTAAGCAGTTCTTC.

The J gene is TRBJ1-1, the V gene TRBV12-3 or TRBV12-4, with no clear D. The CDR3 is 14 residues long. V was trimmed by 2 bases and J by 0 bases, leaving 7 bases between them. CDR3 in amino acids: CASSLQVLNTEAFF. In DNA form, the CDR3 reads TGTGCCAGCAGTTTACAGGTCTTGAACACTGAAGCTTTCTTT.

The chain links TRBV5-1 to TRBJ1-2; 10 positions agree with TRBD1. The V segment lost 1 base and the J segment 8 bases; nucleotides outside the gene matches: 8. The length of the CDR3 is 15 residues. Germline lookup yields CDR1 SGHRS and CDR2 YFSETQ. CDR3 loop: CASSLSGTGDGGYTF. The CDR3, as DNA: TGCGCCAGCAGCTTGTCCGGGACAGGGGATGGCGGCTACACCTTC. The entire variable domain, with the rest obtained from reference TRBV5-1 and TRBJ1-2, is as follows: KAGVTQTPRYLIKTRGQQVTLSCSPISGHRSVSWYQQTPGQGLQFLFEYFSETQRNKGNFPGRFSGRQFSNSRSEMNVSTLELGDSALYLCASSLSGTGDGGYTFGSGTRLTVV.